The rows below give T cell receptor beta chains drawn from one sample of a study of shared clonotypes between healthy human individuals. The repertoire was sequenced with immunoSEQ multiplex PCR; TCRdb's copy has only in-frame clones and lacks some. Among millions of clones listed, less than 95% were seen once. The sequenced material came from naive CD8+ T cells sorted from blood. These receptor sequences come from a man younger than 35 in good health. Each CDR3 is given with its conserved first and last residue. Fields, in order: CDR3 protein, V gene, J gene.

CDR3: CASSESGDEQFF; V: TRBV10-1; J: TRBJ2-1
CDR3: CASSGGQITEAFF; V: TRBV6-5; J: TRBJ1-1
CDR3: CASSFGGGSYNEQFF; V: TRBV27; J: TRBJ2-1
CDR3: CASSPYTPGHPLHF; V: TRBV28; J: TRBJ1-6
CDR3: CASSSGPGETQYF; V: TRBV7-9; J: TRBJ2-5
CDR3: CASSSLGTSNTIYF; V: TRBV27; J: TRBJ1-3
CDR3: CASSQDVPSAGETQYF; V: TRBV4-3; J: TRBJ2-5
CDR3: CASSPGTYNSPLHF; V: TRBV27; J: TRBJ1-6
CDR3: CATSRDLGTGDYNEQFF; V: TRBV15; J: TRBJ2-1
CDR3: CASRPTSGFSYEQYF; V: TRBV28; J: TRBJ2-7
CDR3: CASSLGLAASYEQYF; V: TRBV5-1; J: TRBJ2-7
CDR3: CASSLGTTGNTQYF; V: TRBV11-2; J: TRBJ2-3
CDR3: CASSYGSAYEQYF; V: TRBV5-4; J: TRBJ2-7
CDR3: CASSLVRAGYEQYF; V: TRBV7-9; J: TRBJ2-7
CDR3: CASSLQGAYEQYF; V: TRBV19; J: TRBJ2-7
CDR3: CASSVGDRLSYEQYF; V: TRBV9; J: TRBJ2-7
CDR3: CASSIGVMQPQHF; V: TRBV6-5; J: TRBJ1-5
CDR3: CASGWTGGDYEQYF; V: TRBV12-5; J: TRBJ2-7
CDR3: CASSYLPGTSGVGTDTQYF; V: TRBV7-8; J: TRBJ2-3
CDR3: CASSQGRGAFF; V: TRBV4-1; J: TRBJ1-1
CDR3: CASQSAGTGVFYGYTF; V: TRBV5-1; J: TRBJ1-2
CDR3: CASSGVQGYEQYF; V: TRBV19; J: TRBJ2-7
CDR3: CASSFQGLAGAETGELFF; V: TRBV13; J: TRBJ2-2
CDR3: CASSWDVVQYF; V: TRBV7-8; J: TRBJ2-4
CDR3: CASSELTSGTFSYEQYF; V: TRBV6-1; J: TRBJ2-7
CDR3: CASTTGTGGWETQYF; V: TRBV27; J: TRBJ2-5
CDR3: CASSSPGQGFYGYTF; V: TRBV5-4; J: TRBJ1-2
CDR3: CASSSRSGGRTYEQYF; V: TRBV27; J: TRBJ2-7
CDR3: CASSQLKAAPKNIQYF; V: TRBV23-1; J: TRBJ2-4
CDR3: CASPGSQPQHF; V: TRBV6-1; J: TRBJ1-5
CDR3: CASSEWEGPNTEAFF; V: TRBV25-1; J: TRBJ1-1
CDR3: CASSQVGTLSGNTIYF; V: TRBV4-1; J: TRBJ1-3
CDR3: CASSSLLGESGEQFF; V: TRBV11-2; J: TRBJ2-1
CDR3: CASSYSEGDTEAFF; V: TRBV6-5; J: TRBJ1-1
CDR3: CASSPTGGRDNEQFF; V: TRBV18; J: TRBJ2-1
CDR3: CASRDNEQFF; V: TRBV10-2; J: TRBJ2-1
CDR3: CASSLFSGTGLNYGYTF; V: TRBV5-4; J: TRBJ1-2
CDR3: CASSPRLYNEQFF; V: TRBV14; J: TRBJ2-1